A single T cell receptor beta chain is shown here with its context. Its target is unknown. Primers: 60 Vbeta forward and 13 Jbeta reverse. How the authors handled the data: Later analysis identified tens of millions of unique TCR beta chains, about 10 million shared. Sequenced by immunoSEQ multiplex PCR; TCRdb stores in-frame clones only, minus some. D and trimming were read from the DNA, whereas the V and J calls and clone size are those reported in that table. The sample lists some 150,000 clones, approximately 79% occurring once. The CDR3 consists of 14 residues. Trimming left V 0 bases short and J 1 base short, with 7 bases between. Per the germline V gene, CDR1 is SGHDT and CDR2 is YYEEEE. These data are taken from a study of cytomegalovirus exposure and HLA in healthy donors. Looking at the study overall: Early released data had around 79 million unique TCRs, all coming from HLA-typed donors. Across around 400 genotyped donors, about 81% landed in the Caucasian-associated ancestry cluster.

Study-level points and caveats: Later work showed greater clonal expansion in HLA-associated TCR beta chains than in equally common others.

V and J are TRBV5-6 and TRBJ1-1, with D unresolved. This clonotype originated in a female donor in good health and CMV-seronegative. The material sequenced was PBMCs. The CDR3 sequence: CASSLGAGNTEAFF. The DNA for the CDR3 is TGTGCCAGCAGCTTGGGGGCCGGGAACACTGAAGCTTTCTTT.